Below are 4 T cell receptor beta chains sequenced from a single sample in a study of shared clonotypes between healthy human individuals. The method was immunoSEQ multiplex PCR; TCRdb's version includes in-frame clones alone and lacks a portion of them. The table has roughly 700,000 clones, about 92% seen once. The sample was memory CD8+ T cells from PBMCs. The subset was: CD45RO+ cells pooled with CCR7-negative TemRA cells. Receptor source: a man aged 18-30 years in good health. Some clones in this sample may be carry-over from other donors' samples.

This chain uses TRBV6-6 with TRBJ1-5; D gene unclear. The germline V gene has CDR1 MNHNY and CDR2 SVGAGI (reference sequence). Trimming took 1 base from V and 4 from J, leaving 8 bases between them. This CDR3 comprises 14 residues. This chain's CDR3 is CASSYWSENQPQHF. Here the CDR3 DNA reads TGTGCCAGCAGTTACTGGTCAGAAAATCAGCCCCAGCATTTT.

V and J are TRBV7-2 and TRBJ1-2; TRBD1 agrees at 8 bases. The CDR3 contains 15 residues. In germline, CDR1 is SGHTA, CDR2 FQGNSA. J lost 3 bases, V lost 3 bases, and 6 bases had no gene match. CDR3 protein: CASSFRGQEDYGYTF. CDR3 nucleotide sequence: TGTGCCAGCAGCTTCCGGGGACAGGAAGACTATGGCTACACCTTC. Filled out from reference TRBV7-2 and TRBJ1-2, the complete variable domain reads GAGVSQSPSNKVTEKGKDVELRCDPISGHTALYWYRQSLGQGLEFLIYFQGNSAPDKSGLPSDRFSAERTGGSVSTLTIQRTQQEDSAVYLCASSFRGQEDYGYTFGSGTRLTVV.

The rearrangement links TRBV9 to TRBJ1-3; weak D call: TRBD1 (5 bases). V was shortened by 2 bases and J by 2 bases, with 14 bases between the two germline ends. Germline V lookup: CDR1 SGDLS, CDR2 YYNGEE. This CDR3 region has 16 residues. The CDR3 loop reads CASSVGAVGTGNTIYF. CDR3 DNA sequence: TGTGCCAGCAGCGTTGGGGCTGTGGGGACTGGAAACACCATATATTTT.

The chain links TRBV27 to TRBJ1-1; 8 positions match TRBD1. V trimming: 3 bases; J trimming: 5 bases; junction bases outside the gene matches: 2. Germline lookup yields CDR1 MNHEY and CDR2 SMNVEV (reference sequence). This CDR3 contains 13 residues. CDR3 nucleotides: TGTGCCAGCAGTTTTGACAGGGGTACTGAAGCTTTCTTT. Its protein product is CASSFDRGTEAFF.